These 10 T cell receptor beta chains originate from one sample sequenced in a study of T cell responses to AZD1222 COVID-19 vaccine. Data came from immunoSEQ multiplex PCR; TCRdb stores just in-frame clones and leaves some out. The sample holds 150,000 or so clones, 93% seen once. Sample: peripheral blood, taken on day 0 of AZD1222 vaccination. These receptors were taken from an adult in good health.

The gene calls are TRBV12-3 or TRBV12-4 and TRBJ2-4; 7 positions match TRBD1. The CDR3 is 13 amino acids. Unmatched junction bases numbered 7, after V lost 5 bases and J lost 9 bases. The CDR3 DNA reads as TGTGCCAGCAGTGACAGGGTATCTGGCATTCAGTACTTC. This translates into CASSDRVSGIQYF.

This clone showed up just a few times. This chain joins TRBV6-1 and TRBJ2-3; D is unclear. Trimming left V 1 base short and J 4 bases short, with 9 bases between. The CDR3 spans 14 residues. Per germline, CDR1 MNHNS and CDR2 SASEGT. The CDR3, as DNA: TGTGCCAGCAGTGAAGGGCTAGGCCCAGATACGCAGTATTTT. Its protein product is CASSEGLGPDTQYF.

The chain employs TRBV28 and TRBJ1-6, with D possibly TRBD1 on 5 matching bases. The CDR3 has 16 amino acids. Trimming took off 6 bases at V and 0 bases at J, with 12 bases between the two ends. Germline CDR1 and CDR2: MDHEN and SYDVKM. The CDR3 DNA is TGTGCCAGCAGAAGCGACGACAGCTCCTATAATTCACCCCTCCACTTT. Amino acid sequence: CASRSDDSSYNSPLHF.

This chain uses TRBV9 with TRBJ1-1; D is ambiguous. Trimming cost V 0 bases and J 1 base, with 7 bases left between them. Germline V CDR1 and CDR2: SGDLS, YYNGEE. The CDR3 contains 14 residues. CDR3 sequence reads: CASSVDWGNTEAFF. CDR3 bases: TGTGCCAGCAGCGTAGATTGGGGGAACACTGAAGCTTTCTTT.

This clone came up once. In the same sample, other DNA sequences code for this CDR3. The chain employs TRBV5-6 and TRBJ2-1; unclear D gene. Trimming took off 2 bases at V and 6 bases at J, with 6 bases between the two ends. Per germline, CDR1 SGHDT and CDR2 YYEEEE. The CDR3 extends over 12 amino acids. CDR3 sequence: CASSFLGNEQFF. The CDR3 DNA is TGTGCCAGCAGCTTTCTGGGCAATGAGCAGTTCTTC.

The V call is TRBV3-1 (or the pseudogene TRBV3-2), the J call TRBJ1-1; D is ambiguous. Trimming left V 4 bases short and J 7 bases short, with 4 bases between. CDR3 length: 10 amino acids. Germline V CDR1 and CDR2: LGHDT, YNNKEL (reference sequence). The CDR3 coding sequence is TGTGCCAGCAGCCCAATTGAAGCTTTCTTT. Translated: CASSPIEAFF.

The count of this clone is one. The CDR3 reads CASTRTGGPWEQYF. The CDR3 nucleotides read TGTGCCAGCACCCGGACAGGGGGACCATGGGAGCAGTACTTC. This chain connects TRBV7-2 to TRBJ2-7; 10 bases agree with TRBD1. Germline V gene sequence: CDR1 SGHTA, CDR2 FQGNSA. CDR3 length equals 14 residues. The V segment lost 7 bases and the J segment 7 bases; nucleotides outside the gene matches: 10.

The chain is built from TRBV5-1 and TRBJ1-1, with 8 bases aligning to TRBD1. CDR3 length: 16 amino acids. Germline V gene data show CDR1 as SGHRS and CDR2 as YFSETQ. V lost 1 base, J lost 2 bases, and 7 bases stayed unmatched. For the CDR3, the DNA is TGCGCCAGCAGCTTGAGGCAGGGGGCAGGAAACACTGAAGCTTTCTTT. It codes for CASSLRQGAGNTEAFF. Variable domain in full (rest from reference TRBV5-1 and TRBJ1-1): KAGVTQTPRYLIKTRGQQVTLSCSPISGHRSVSWYQQTPGQGLQFLFEYFSETQRNKGNFPGRFSGRQFSNSRSEMNVSTLELGDSALYLCASSLRQGAGNTEAFFGQGTRLTVV.

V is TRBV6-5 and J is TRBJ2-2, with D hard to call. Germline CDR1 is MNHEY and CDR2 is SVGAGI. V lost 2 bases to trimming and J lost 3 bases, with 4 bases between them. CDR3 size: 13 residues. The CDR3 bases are TGTGCCAGCAGTTACGAAGACACCGGGGAGCTGTTTTTT. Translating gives CASSYEDTGELFF.

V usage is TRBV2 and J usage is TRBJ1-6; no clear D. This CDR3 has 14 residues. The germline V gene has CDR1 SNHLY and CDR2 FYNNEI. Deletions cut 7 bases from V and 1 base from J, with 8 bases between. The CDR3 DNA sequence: TGTGCCAGCAATATGGGGTCCTATAATTCACCCCTCCACTTT. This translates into CASNMGSYNSPLHF.